The text below deals with one T cell receptor (beta chain). Data came from immunoSEQ multiplex PCR; TCRdb stores just in-frame clones and leaves some out. Among around 26,000 clones, about 88% were seen once, and the ten largest hold 15% to 20%. This specimen comes from a study of T cell changes during pregnancy in multiple sclerosis. Germline V gene data show CDR1 as LNHNV and CDR2 as YYDKDF (reference sequence). CDR3 length: 16 amino acids. Trimming removed 1 base at V and 2 bases at J, with 11 bases between. Here the sequenced sample was CD8+ T cells from peripheral blood mononuclear cells, taken in the second trimester of pregnancy. The sequence was obtained from a female donor with multiple sclerosis, enrolled in a pregnancy study. The J gene is TRBJ2-2, the V gene TRBV15; maybe TRBD1 (5 bases). The CDR3 region is CATSRVSRGNTGELFF. Written as DNA, the CDR3 is TGTGCCACCAGCAGAGTTAGTAGGGGAAACACCGGGGAGCTGTTTTTT.